The T cell receptor beta chain described here comes from a study of post-analysis software for immune sequencing data. Study at large: Relapsing-remitting, secondary progressive and progressive-relapsing courses of multiple sclerosis were included. Notes on the study in general: Four or five TRBV segments (TRBV5-6, TRBV5-1 and TRBV20-1 among them) occurred more frequently in patients than in controls.

Germline assignment: CDR1 SGHTA and CDR2 FQGNSA. This CDR3 comprises 16 residues. Trimming removed 9 bases from V and 5 bases from J; junction bases left unmatched: 13. In the case of this clonotype: Its antigen is not known.

TCR beta cDNA libraries included unique molecular identifiers. TCRdb used MiXCR to reprocess the PCR reads, holding one entry per CDR3 protein. The top ten clones hold 6% of a sample with more than 500,000 distinct CDR3 sequences, 30% to 40% of them seen once. The chain has TRBV7-2 and TRBJ1-4; 9 positions agree with TRBD1. The sequencing input was blood. This clonotype originated in a girl aged 2-17 years with multiple sclerosis. The CDR3 reads CASPSRDREENEKLFF. DNA of the CDR3: TGTGCCAGTCCGTCCCGGGACAGGGAGGAAAATGAAAAACTGTTTTTT.